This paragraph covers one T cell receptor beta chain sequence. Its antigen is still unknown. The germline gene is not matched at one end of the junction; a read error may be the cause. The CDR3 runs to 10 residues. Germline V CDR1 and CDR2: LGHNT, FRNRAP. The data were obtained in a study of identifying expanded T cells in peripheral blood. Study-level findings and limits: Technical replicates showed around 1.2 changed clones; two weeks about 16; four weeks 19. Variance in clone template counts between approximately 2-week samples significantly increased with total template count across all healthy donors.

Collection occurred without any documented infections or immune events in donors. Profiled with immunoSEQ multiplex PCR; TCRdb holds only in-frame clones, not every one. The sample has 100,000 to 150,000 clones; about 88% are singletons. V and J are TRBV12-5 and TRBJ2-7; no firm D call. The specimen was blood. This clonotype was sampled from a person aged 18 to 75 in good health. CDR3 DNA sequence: TGTGCTAGTGGTTTCCCCAAGTTGCACTTC. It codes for CASGFPKLHF.